These 17 T cell receptor beta chains originate from one sample sequenced in a study of blood T cell repertoires in COVID-19. The data were produced by immunoSEQ multiplex PCR, yet TCRdb's version contains in-frame clones alone and is incomplete. The table lists roughly 300,000 clones, approximately 90% of them singletons. The sequenced material came from peripheral blood. The receptors stem from a young woman with COVID-19, enrolled during active disease.

The V call is TRBV6-5, the J call TRBJ1-2, with D unresolved. The germline V gene encodes CDR1 MNHEY and CDR2 SVGAGI. With 6 bases removed from V and 4 bases from J, the gap between germline ends came to 18 bases. The CDR3 is made up of 15 amino acids. The CDR3, as DNA: TGTGCCAGCAGACTAATAAACAGCGGACTCTATGGCTACACCTTC. As protein: CASRLINSGLYGYTF.

With regard to this clone: This sample includes further DNA sequences coding for the same CDR3. The chain employs TRBV5-1 and TRBJ1-5, with 8 bases that match TRBD1. The CDR3 loop spans 15 amino acids. V lost 0 bases and J lost 1; bases outside the gene matches: 0. Germline CDR1 is SGHRS and CDR2 is YFSETQ. The CDR3 DNA is TGCGCCAGCAGCTTGGGGACAGGGAGCAATCAGCCCCAGCATTTT. It encodes CASSLGTGSNQPQHF.

In DNA, the CDR3 is TGTGCCAGCAGTCCGGACAGGGGACATGAAAAACTGTTTTTT. It yields the protein CASSPDRGHEKLFF. The chain couples TRBV28 to TRBJ1-4, with 9 bases lining up with TRBD1. The CDR3 is made up of 14 amino acids. The V and J ends lost 5 bases and 6 bases, in that order; junction bases with no gene match: 4. CDR1 is MDHEN and CDR2 is SYDVKM in the germline V gene.

This sequence joins TRBV5-1 and TRBJ2-7, with TRBD2 matching over 14 bases. Trimming cost V 4 bases and J 9 bases; bases outside gene matches: 9. The CDR3 is made up of 15 amino acids. Germline V gene data show CDR1 as SGHRS and CDR2 as YFSETQ. The CDR3 loop reads CASSPTGLAGEGQYF. CDR3 bases: TGCGCCAGCAGCCCAACGGGACTAGCGGGAGAGGGGCAGTACTTC.

This clone was seen only once. This rearrangement joins TRBV28 to TRBJ1-5, with no clear D. Between the trimmed V and J ends, which lost 1 base and 0 bases, there was a span of 10 bases. CDR1 is MDHEN and CDR2 is SYDVKM in the germline V gene. This CDR3 contains 16 residues. The CDR3 DNA reads TGTGCCAGCAGTTTATTTCCTGGAGATAGCAATCAGCCCCAGCATTTT. This translates into CASSLFPGDSNQPQHF.

The chain uses TRBV29-1 and TRBJ1-2; 9 nucleotides match TRBD1. Germline lookup yields CDR1 SQVTM and CDR2 ANQGSEA. With V trimmed by 0 bases and J by 7 bases, 9 bases remained unmatched. The CDR3 spans 15 residues. The CDR3 region is CSVEEFPGTGTGYTF. DNA for the CDR3: TGCAGCGTTGAAGAATTTCCGGGGACAGGGACTGGCTACACCTTC.

The rearrangement links TRBV30 to TRBJ2-7; perhaps TRBD2 as D (5 bases). Germline V CDR1 and CDR2: GTSNPN, SVGIG (reference sequence). This CDR3 comprises 15 residues. V was trimmed by 3 bases and J by 5 bases, leaving 20 bases between them. For the CDR3, the DNA is TGTGCCTGGAGCCCATACCGAACTAGTAGCCACGAGCAGTACTTC. Its protein is CAWSPYRTSSHEQYF.

The chain uses TRBV7-2 and TRBJ1-2; TRBD1 agrees at 7 bases. The trim removed 3 bases at V and 5 bases at J, leaving 0 bases unmatched. CDR3 length: 12 amino acids. CDR1 is SGHTA, CDR2 FQGNSA, per germline. In DNA form, the CDR3 reads TGTGCCAGCAGCTTGGGACAGTATGGCTACACCTTC. This gives the protein CASSLGQYGYTF.

In its sample, this clone was seen once. The genes are TRBV19 and TRBJ1-2, with 11 bases matching TRBD1. Trimming removed 5 bases from V and 4 bases from J; junction bases left unmatched: 6. CDR3 length: 15 amino acids. Germline-derived CDR1 and CDR2 are LNHDA and SQIVND (reference sequence). CDR3 nucleotides: TGTGCCAGTAGTCTCCGGGACAGGGGGGCCTATGGCTACACCTTC. It yields the protein CASSLRDRGAYGYTF.

The chain joins TRBV19 to TRBJ2-7; possibly TRBD1 for D (5 bases). Germline lookup yields CDR1 LNHDA and CDR2 SQIVND (reference sequence). V was cut by 6 bases and J by 2 bases, with 14 bases left in between. There are 14 residues in the CDR3. This CDR3 is CASRIQESTYEQYF. In DNA, the CDR3 is TGTGCCAGTAGGATACAGGAATCTACCTACGAGCAGTACTTC.

The J gene is TRBJ1-5, the V gene TRBV14; 9 positions match TRBD1. V dropped 3 bases and J dropped 4; count of bases not matched to a gene: 1. CDR1 SGHDN and CDR2 FVKESK come from the germline V gene. The CDR3 length is 14 residues. CDR3 DNA: TGTGCCAGCAGCCACGGACAGGGGAATCAGCCCCAGCATTTT. Translation gives CASSHGQGNQPQHF. Looking up the rest from reference TRBV14 and TRBJ1-5 gives the full variable domain: EAGVTQFPSHSVIEKGQTVTLRCDPISGHDNLYWYRRVMGKEIKFLLHFVKESKQDESGMPNNRFLAERTGGTYSTLKVQPAELEDSGVYFCASSHGQGNQPQHFGDGTRLSIL.

The rearrangement joins TRBV7-9 to TRBJ1-5; D possibly corresponds to TRBD1 (5 bases). The germline V and J ends were trimmed by 3 bases and 2 bases, with 11 bases remaining between them. CDR1 is SEHNR and CDR2 is FQNEAQ in the germline V gene (reference sequence). CDR3 size: 15 residues. CDR3 DNA sequence: TGTGCCAGCAGCTTGACAGTTGATGGCAATCAGCCCCAGCATTTT. This sequence encodes CASSLTVDGNQPQHF.

The chain carries TRBV9 and TRBJ2-1; 8 bases agree with TRBD1. J lost 6 bases, V lost 4 bases, and 9 bases had no gene match. Germline V gene data show CDR1 as SGDLS and CDR2 as YYNGEE. This CDR3 has 15 amino acids. The DNA for the CDR3 is TGTGCCAGCAGCCCTGGACAGGGTAGAGGCAATGAGCAGTTCTTC. It specifies CASSPGQGRGNEQFF.

DNA of the CDR3: TGTGCCAGCAGCGTGGGACAAAGCTATGGCTACACCTTC. This encodes CASSVGQSYGYTF. J is TRBJ1-2 and V is TRBV7-8; D might be TRBD1 (6 bases). V was trimmed by 5 bases and J by 4 bases, leaving 11 bases between them. This CDR3 is built from 13 residues. The germline gives CDR1 SGHVS, CDR2 FQNEAQ.

The chain links TRBV10-2 to TRBJ1-2; the D gene is possibly TRBD1 (6 bases). Trimming pared 5 bases from V and 3 bases from J, leaving 10 bases between. The germline CDR1 and CDR2 sequences are WSHSY and SAAADI. This CDR3 has 13 residues. For the CDR3, the DNA is TGCGCCAGCAGTCTCCAGGGGTACTATGGCTACACCTTC. Amino acid sequence: CASSLQGYYGYTF.

This rearrangement joins TRBV7-6 to TRBJ1-3, with D hard to call. The germline V gene encodes CDR1 SGHVS and CDR2 FNYEAQ. The CDR3 covers 17 residues. V was trimmed by 1 base and J by 4 bases, leaving 17 bases between them. The CDR3 loop reads CASSLGSRPSGGNTIYF. The CDR3 region has the DNA TGTGCCAGCAGCTTAGGATCTAGGCCATCTGGGGGAAACACCATATATTTT.

V is TRBV5-5 and J is TRBJ2-5; a possible D gene is TRBD2 (6 bases). CDR1 is SGHKS and CDR2 is YYEKEE in the germline V gene (reference sequence). Trimming took off 4 bases at V and 5 bases at J, with 12 bases between the two ends. The CDR3 loop spans 13 amino acids. This CDR3 is CASSPGTVETQYF. DNA for the CDR3: TGTGCCAGCAGCCCCGGGACTGTCGAGACCCAGTACTTC. Using reference TRBV5-5 and TRBJ2-5 for the parts outside the CDR3, the full variable domain is DAGVTQSPTHLIKTRGQQVTLRCSPISGHKSVSWYQQVLGQGPQFIFQYYEKEERGRGNFPDRFSARQFPNYSSELNVNALLLGDSALYLCASSPGTVETQYFGPGTRLLVL.